Here is one T cell receptor beta chain with its context. Antigen specificity is unknown. This sample stems from a study of cytomegalovirus exposure and HLA in healthy donors. Whole-study findings and limits: As was reported, the classifier diagnosed cytomegalovirus status with high specificity and sensitivity.

The study ran its PCR with 60 Vbeta and 13 Jbeta primers. Assay used: immunoSEQ multiplex PCR; TCRdb lists only in-frame clones, some missing. In the table there are roughly 180,000 clones, 65% to 85% of which are singletons. The CDR3 loop spans 15 amino acids. V was pared by 7 bases and J by 1 base, with 17 bases between. The germline gives CDR1 SGHVS, CDR2 FQNEAQ. Source material: PBMCs. The receptor was isolated from a female donor in good health and CMV-seronegative. The chain carries TRBV7-8 and TRBJ2-7, with D perhaps matching TRBD1 (6 bases). CDR3 sequence reads: CASILLPGQSYEQYF. Written as DNA, the CDR3 is TGTGCCAGCATCTTGTTACCCGGACAGTCCTACGAGCAGTACTTC.